Given below is one T cell receptor beta chain in context. This clonotype occurred a few times. Its antigen is currently not known. Base quality data are lacking; no much larger clone is found one base away. The CDR3 holds 15 amino acids from the cysteine to the phenylalanine. Only the CDR3 DNA stays, 45 bases, in frame from base 1. The trim is 7 bases for V and 7 bases for J, with a gap of 23 bases between the germline ends. According to the germline V gene, CDR1 reads SQVTM and CDR2 reads ANQGSEA. The library relied on RT-PCR. The instrument given in TCRdb is Illumina HiSeq 2500. Using fastp at Q25 and MiXCR, TCRdb reprocessed the public reads and kept productive beta chains. One record per CDR3 amino acid sequence lists the most common genes and DNA. This sample holds about 530,000 distinct CDR3 sequences; approximately 12% were observed only once. Around 9.6% of the sample belongs to the ten largest clones.

This sample was included in a study of response to subunit inactivated influenza vaccine (dated by TCRdb to between 2017 and 2018). At the level of the whole study: Deep quantitative T cell receptor repertoire profiling was used in the study to track responses to a trivalent subunit inactivated influenza vaccine.

The paper's findings and limits, for the study overall: It was suggested by the authors that each seasonal influenza vaccination may recruit only a limited number of new T cells.

The clonotype originates from a man aged 45-65 years who received an inactivated influenza vaccine. Donor details come from another sample of the same person, matched by shared clones. Source: PBMCs from blood, taken on the day of vaccination. The sequence links TRBV29-1 to TRBJ2-1; TRBD2 is a possible D gene, resting on 5 matching bases. The DNA sequence is TGCAGCGCCGGCCACGGAATAGCGACGTGGAATGAGCAGTTCTTC. Its protein is CSAGHGIATWNEQFF.